This TCR beta chain was recovered during a study of CXCR3-negative and CXCR3-positive naive CD8 T cells. The study's findings and limits: More hydrophobic TRB CDR3s were found in CXCR3-positive naive cells than in CXCR3-negative naive cells.

Carrying UMI labels, the TRB cDNA libraries were prepared through 5' RACE. Each CDR3 protein gets one entry in TCRdb, which reprocessed the 5' RACE reads and gives no DNA. The repertoire table contains some 130,000 distinct CDR3 sequences. A word on this clonotype: Its cognate antigen is unknown.

CD45RO-CCR7+CD27+CD95- marked naive CD8+ T cells. This sequence originates from a human donor in good health. Some clones in this sample may be carry-over from other donors' samples. Source material: naive CXCR3+ CD8+ T cells from blood. The subset was: CD45RO-CCR7+CD27+CD95- naive CD8+ T cells expressing CXCR3 (TNR3+).

CDR3 protein: CSVGDRRGTEAFF. The rearrangement links TRBV29-1 to TRBJ1-1; TCRdb designates TRBD1, a call that cannot be tested without DNA. Germline CDR1 reads SQVTM; CDR2 reads ANQGSEA. This CDR3 is built from 13 residues.